The rows below give T cell receptor beta chains drawn from one sample of a study of blood T cell repertoires in COVID-19. Profiling relied on immunoSEQ multiplex PCR, and the TCRdb table lists in-frame clones only, not all of them. The table records over 250,000 clones, more than 75% of them present only once. What was sequenced was peripheral blood. Every receptor here comes from a woman aged 40 to 49 who had recovered from COVID-19. Each CDR3 is given with its conserved first and last residue. Each record gives: V gene, clone size, D gene, J gene, CDR3 protein, CDR3 DNA. A D gene is named only where the DNA matches it firmly. For some rows the clone size is stated as once, few or many, or as a class when expanded; others skip it.

>TRBV4-1|.|TRBD2|TRBJ2-7
CASSRGPGTSYYEQYF
TGCGCCAGCAGCCGCGGACCCGGGACTAGCTACTACGAGCAGTACTTC
>TRBV12-3/TRBV12-4|.|.|TRBJ1-5
CASSFGQGPQHF
TGTGCCAGCAGTTTCGGCCAGGGGCCCCAGCATTTT
>TRBV9|.|TRBD1|TRBJ1-1
CASGQGNTEAFF
TGTGCCAGCGGACAGGGGAACACTGAAGCTTTCTTT
>TRBV30|.|.|TRBJ1-1
CAWSVREGRGDGEAFF
TGTGCCTGGAGTGTACGGGAAGGGAGGGGAGACGGTGAAGCTTTCTTT
>TRBV30|.|.|TRBJ1-6
CAWRVSSGGNSPLHF
TGTGCCTGGAGGGTTTCTTCTGGGGGGAATTCACCCCTCCACTTT
>TRBV29-1|.|.|TRBJ2-2
CSVGHGELFF
TGCAGCGTTGGTCACGGGGAGCTGTTTTTT
>TRBV7-2|once|.|TRBJ2-5
CASSLGAAPLETQYF
TGTGCCAGCAGCTTAGGTGCCGCGCCCCTGGAGACCCAGTACTTC
>TRBV10-2|few|TRBD1|TRBJ1-5
CASTFQQGSNQPQHF
TGCGCCAGCACCTTCCAACAGGGGAGCAATCAGCCCCAGCATTTT
>TRBV6-1|.|TRBD1|TRBJ1-2
CASGEDRASYTF
TGTGCCAGCGGTGAGGACAGGGCGAGCTACACCTTC
>TRBV2|.|.|TRBJ1-1
CASSQGLFQGTEAFF
TGTGCCAGCAGCCAGGGACTCTTTCAAGGTACTGAAGCTTTCTTT
>TRBV5-1|.|.|TRBJ2-1
CASSLGTANNEQFF
TGCGCCAGCAGCTTGGGGACAGCCAACAATGAGCAGTTCTTC
>TRBV5-5|.|.|TRBJ2-4
CASSLGQSIAKNIQYF
TGTGCCAGCAGCTTGGGACAGTCAATAGCCAAAAACATTCAGTACTTC
>TRBV6-2/TRBV6-3|once|TRBD2|TRBJ2-7
CASSDPGTSGWQYF
TGTGCCAGCAGTGACCCCGGGACTAGCGGTTGGCAGTACTTC
>TRBV11-2|.|.|TRBJ2-5
CASSFLGAPQETQYF
TGTGCCAGCAGCTTCCTGGGAGCTCCCCAAGAGACCCAGTACTTC
>TRBV11-3|once|.|TRBJ2-7
CASSAPGHPYEQYF
TGTGCCAGCAGCGCTCCGGGACACCCTTACGAGCAGTACTTC
>TRBV7-2|once|TRBD2|TRBJ2-3
CASSPGTRGTDTQYF
TGTGCCAGCAGCCCTGGGACTAGAGGCACAGATACGCAGTATTTT